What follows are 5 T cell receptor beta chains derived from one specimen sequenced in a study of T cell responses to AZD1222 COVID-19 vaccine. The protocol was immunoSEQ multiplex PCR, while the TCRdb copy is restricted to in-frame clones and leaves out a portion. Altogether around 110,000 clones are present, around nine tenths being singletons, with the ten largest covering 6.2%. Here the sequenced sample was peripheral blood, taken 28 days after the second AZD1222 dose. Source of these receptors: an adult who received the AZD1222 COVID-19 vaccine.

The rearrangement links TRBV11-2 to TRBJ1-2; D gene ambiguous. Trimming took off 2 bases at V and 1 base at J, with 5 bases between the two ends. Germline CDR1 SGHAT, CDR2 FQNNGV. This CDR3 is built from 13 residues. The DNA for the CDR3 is TGTGCCAGCAGCTTAAGCGTTAACTATGGCTACACCTTC. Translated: CASSLSVNYGYTF.

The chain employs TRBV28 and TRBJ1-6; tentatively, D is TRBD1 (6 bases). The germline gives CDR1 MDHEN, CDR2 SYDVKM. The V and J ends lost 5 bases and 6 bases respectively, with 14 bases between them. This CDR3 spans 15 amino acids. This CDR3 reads CASSPPQGSNSPLHF. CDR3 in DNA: TGTGCCAGCAGTCCCCCCCAGGGGTCTAATTCACCCCTCCACTTT. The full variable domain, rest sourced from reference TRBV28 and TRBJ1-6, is DVKVTQSSRYLVKRTGEKVFLECVQDMDHENMFWYRQDPGLGLRLIYFSYDVKMKEKGDIPEGYSVSREKKERFSLILESASTNQTSMYLCASSPPQGSNSPLHFGNGTRLTVT.

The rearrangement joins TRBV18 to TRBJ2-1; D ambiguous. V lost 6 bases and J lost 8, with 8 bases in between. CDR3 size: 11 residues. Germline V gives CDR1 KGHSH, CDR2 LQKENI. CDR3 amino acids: CASSSLDEQFF. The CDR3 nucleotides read TGTGCCAGCTCCTCATTAGATGAGCAGTTCTTC. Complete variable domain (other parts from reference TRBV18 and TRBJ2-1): NAGVMQNPRHLVRRRGQEARLRCSPMKGHSHVYWYRQLPEEGLKFMVYLQKENIIDESGMPKERFSAEFPKEGPSILRIQQVVRGDSAAYFCASSSLDEQFFGPGTRLTVL.

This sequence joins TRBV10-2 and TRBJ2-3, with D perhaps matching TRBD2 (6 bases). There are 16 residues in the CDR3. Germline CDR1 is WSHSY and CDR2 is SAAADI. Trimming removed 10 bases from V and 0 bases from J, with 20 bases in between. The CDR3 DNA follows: TGCGCCACCGTCCCTTTTGGGGGGAGTAGCACAGATACGCAGTATTTT. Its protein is CATVPFGGSSTDTQYF.

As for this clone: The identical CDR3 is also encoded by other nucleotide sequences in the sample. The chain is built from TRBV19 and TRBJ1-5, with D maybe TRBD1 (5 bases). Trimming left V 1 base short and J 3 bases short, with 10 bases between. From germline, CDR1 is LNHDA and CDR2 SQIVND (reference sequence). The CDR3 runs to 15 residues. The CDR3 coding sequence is TGTGCCAGTAGTATAGGGGGGGGATCCAATCAGCCCCAGCATTTT. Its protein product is CASSIGGGSNQPQHF.